One sample yielded the 20 T cell receptor beta chains listed below, sequenced in a study of Graves' ophthalmopathy and Graves' hyperthyroidism. The authors amplified TCR beta CDR3 regions from RNA transcripts. RT-PCR was first run with HTBI primers, then multiplex PCR in a second round. TCRdb independently ran MiXCR on the multiplex PCR reads; one entry per CDR3 protein. The table has roughly 480,000 distinct CDR3 sequences, roughly 14% seen once. The material sequenced was blood. All receptors come from a woman aged 25 to 39 with Graves' ophthalmopathy.

This clonotype was recorded many times. The chain joins TRBV19 to TRBJ2-7, with 9 bases identical to TRBD2. Germline-derived CDR1 and CDR2 are LNHDA and SQIVND (reference sequence). Trimming cost V 0 bases and J 3 bases; bases outside gene matches: 3. CDR3 size: 15 residues. The CDR3 spells CASSIDGTSYYEQYF. As DNA, the CDR3 is TGTGCCAGTAGTATAGATGGGACTAGCTACTACGAGCAGTACTTC.

This clonotype was counted many times. The chain links TRBV3-1 to TRBJ1-2, with no clear D. The CDR3 has 12 residues. Trimming removed 1 base from V and 10 bases from J, with 10 bases in between. Per germline, CDR1 LGHDT and CDR2 YNNKEL (reference sequence). The CDR3 region has the DNA TGTGCCAGCAGCCAAGTAAACGGCGTCTACACCTTC. Protein product: CASSQVNGVYTF.

This clonotype was picked up many times. CDR3 amino acids: CASSEALAGAGETQYF. The CDR3, as DNA: TGTGCCAGCAGTGAAGCTCTAGCGGGAGCCGGAGAGACCCAGTACTTC. The V gene is TRBV6-1, the J gene TRBJ2-5; 10 bases match TRBD2. V trimming: 0 bases; J trimming: 4 bases; junction bases outside the gene matches: 5. The CDR3 is 16 amino acids. Germline CDR1 MNHNS, CDR2 SASEGT.

This clonotype was detected many times. The V and J genes are TRBV10-3 and TRBJ2-7; D possibly matches TRBD1 or TRBD2 (5 bases each). Trimming stripped 2 bases from V and 2 bases from J, with 16 bases between. CDR1 is ENHRY, CDR2 SYGVKD, per germline. The CDR3 is 16 residues long. The CDR3 nucleotides read TGTGCCATCAGTGAGCCCACGGGACCTTTGCCCTACGAGCAGTACTTC. It is translated as CAISEPTGPLPYEQYF.

Many counts were recorded for this clonotype. V gene TRBV6-1 combines with J gene TRBJ1-5; possibly TRBD1 for D (5 bases). The length of the CDR3 is 14 residues. V gave up 4 bases and J gave up 7 bases, with 14 bases separating them. Germline values: CDR1 MNHNS, CDR2 SASEGT. The DNA of the CDR3 is TGTGCCAGCAGTGCGGGGGGGTCGGGCCAGCCCCAGCATTTT. As protein: CASSAGGSGQPQHF.

This clonotype was observed a handful of times. The J gene is TRBJ2-4, the V gene TRBV19; the match to TRBD1 covers 8 bases. From germline, CDR1 is LNHDA and CDR2 SQIVND (reference sequence). The junction had 13 bases not matched to a gene; V was cut back by 5 bases and J by 1 base. The CDR3 spans 18 residues. In DNA, the CDR3 is TGTGCCAGTAGTTCCCCTCCTGACAGGGGCGAGGCCAAAAACATTCAGTACTTC. It encodes CASSSPPDRGEAKNIQYF.

Many counts were recorded for this clonotype. The CDR3 here is CASSLGGGARNSPLHF. In DNA, the CDR3 is TGTGCCAGCAGCTTAGGGGGGGGGGCTAGGAATTCACCCCTCCACTTT. The V call is TRBV7-8, the J call TRBJ1-6; D may be TRBD1 (6 bases). The germline CDR1 and CDR2 sequences are SGHVS and FQNEAQ. V lost 1 base, J lost 7 bases, and 14 bases lay in between. The CDR3 runs to 16 residues.

This clonotype occurred many times. This chain links TRBV11-1 with TRBJ2-7; TRBD1 aligns across 8 bases. CDR1 SGHAT and CDR2 FQDESV come from the germline V gene (reference sequence). Germline trimming cut 5 bases from V and 4 bases from J; bases unmatched to any gene: 13. The CDR3 spans 16 residues. The CDR3 DNA is TGTGCCAGCAGCCGCCTCCGAGGGACAGGTTATTACGAGCAGTACTTC. Protein: CASSRLRGTGYYEQYF.

This clonotype came up many times. V usage is TRBV6-1 and J usage is TRBJ1-5, with D maybe TRBD1 (5 bases). CDR1 and CDR2 from the germline V gene are MNHNS and SASEGT. The V gene lost 3 bases and the J gene lost 8 bases, with 14 bases spanning the gap. The CDR3 is 14 residues long. CDR3 sequence (DNA): TGTGCCAGCAGTGATGGTGGGGGGGTTGAGCCCCAGCATTTT. This gives the protein CASSDGGGVEPQHF.

The sample holds many counts of this clonotype. This chain uses TRBV15 with TRBJ2-5; TRBD2 might be the D (5 bases). This CDR3 has 14 amino acids. Germline-derived CDR1 and CDR2 are LNHNV and YYDKDF (reference sequence). The V gene lost 4 bases and the J gene lost 1 base, with 10 bases spanning the gap. The CDR3 DNA sequence: TGTGCCACCAGCAACCCCGGGGTCCAAGAGACCCAGTACTTC. Protein: CATSNPGVQETQYF.

This clonotype was observed at least ten times. The chain links TRBV6-1 to TRBJ1-3; no reliable D call. V gave up 9 bases and J gave up 0 bases, with 9 bases separating them. Germline CDR1 MNHNS, CDR2 SASEGT. The CDR3 spans 13 residues. CDR3 coding DNA: TGTGCCAGTAAGAGAAGCTCTGGAAACACCATATATTTT. Its translation: CASKRSSGNTIYF.

About this clonotype itself: A read error is possible here, since a much larger clone lies one base away. The rearrangement joins TRBV11-2 to TRBJ1-6; D gene unclear. The CDR3 has 13 amino acids. Germline CDR1 is SGHAT and CDR2 is FQNNGV. In nucleotides, the CDR3 is TGTGCCAGCGTTGGGGAAGGATATTCACACCTCCACTTT. Its translation is CASVGEGYSHLHF.

This clonotype was found many times. The genes are TRBV11-2 and TRBJ1-1; D is possibly TRBD1 (5 bases). Germline V gene data show CDR1 as SGHAT and CDR2 as FQNNGV. With 1 base removed from V and 2 bases from J, the gap between germline ends came to 17 bases. This CDR3 has 17 amino acids. This CDR3 reads CASSLGTGISKNTEAFF. The DNA of the CDR3 is TGTGCCAGCAGCTTAGGAACAGGTATAAGTAAAAACACTGAAGCTTTCTTT.

This clonotype was counted between two and nine times. The rearrangement links TRBV11-1 to TRBJ2-2, with 8 bases aligning to TRBD1. V gave up 5 bases and J gave up 5 bases; unmatched junction bases: 13. Per the germline V gene, CDR1 is SGHAT and CDR2 is FQDESV (reference sequence). This CDR3 contains 17 residues. The CDR3 loop is CASSPRGQGAETGELFF. The CDR3, as DNA: TGTGCCAGCAGCCCCAGAGGGCAGGGGGCTGAAACCGGGGAGCTGTTTTTT.

The chain has TRBV4-1 and TRBJ2-7, with 10 bases aligning to TRBD2. Germline V gives CDR1 MGHRA, CDR2 YSYEKL. The CDR3 is 16 amino acids. V lost 5 bases, J lost 4 bases, and 11 bases stayed unmatched. CDR3 DNA sequence: TGCGCCAGCAGCAAGAAAGGACTAGCGGATTCGTACGAGCAGTACTTC. Translated: CASSKKGLADSYEQYF.

The sample holds many counts of this clonotype. V usage is TRBV7-3 and J usage is TRBJ2-7; D is unresolved. Germline V gene data show CDR1 as SGHTA and CDR2 as FQGTGA. V was clipped by 3 bases and J by 5 bases, with 14 bases between them. CDR3 length: 14 residues. This CDR3 reads CASSFSPSGHEQYF. Here the CDR3 DNA reads TGTGCCAGCAGCTTCAGTCCGAGTGGACACGAGCAGTACTTC. The full variable domain, in which reference TRBV7-3 and TRBJ2-7 provide the parts outside the CDR3, is GAGVSQTPSNKVTEKGKYVELRCDPISGHTALYWYRQSLGQGPEFLIYFQGTGAADDSGLPNDRFFAVRPEGSVSTLKIQRTERGDSAVYLCASSFSPSGHEQYFGPGTRLTVT.

The chain couples TRBV7-2 to TRBJ1-5; D gene ambiguous. The V gene's germline CDR1 is SGHTA and CDR2 FQGNSA. The CDR3 contains 13 residues. V lost 3 bases and J 3 bases, leaving 6 bases between the germline ends. The CDR3 region is CASSLMLNQPQHF. The CDR3 nucleotides are TGTGCCAGCAGCTTGATGCTCAATCAGCCCCAGCATTTT.

This clonotype was found many times. The chain is built from TRBV12-3 or TRBV12-4 and TRBJ2-5; no firm D call. Trimming took off 6 bases at V and 2 bases at J, with 16 bases between the two ends. The CDR3 runs to 15 residues. The CDR3: CASSNTLGRQETQYF. The CDR3 nucleotides are TGTGCCAGCAGCAACACCCTTGGCAGGCAAGAGACCCAGTACTTC.

The chain has TRBV29-1 and TRBJ2-5; TRBD1 might be the D (5 bases). The V end was cut by 4 bases, the J end by 6 bases, with 15 bases between. The V gene's germline CDR1 is SQVTM and CDR2 ANQGSEA. This CDR3 spans 13 amino acids. CDR3 loop: CSVVVRRGKTQYF. The CDR3 DNA reads as TGCAGCGTTGTCGTACGTAGGGGAAAGACCCAGTACTTC.

This clonotype was counted at least ten times. CDR3 protein: CASSPAVGGELFF. The CDR3 DNA follows: TGTGCCAGTAGTCCGGCAGTAGGCGGGGAGCTGTTTTTT. The chain recombines TRBV19 with TRBJ2-2; unclear D gene. Germline V gene lookup returns CDR1 LNHDA and CDR2 SQIVND (reference sequence). The CDR3 runs 13 residues. V gave up 5 bases and J gave up 7 bases, with 11 bases separating them.